These 13 T cell receptor beta chains originate from one sample sequenced in a study of cytomegalovirus exposure and HLA in healthy donors. With 60 Vbeta and 13 Jbeta primers, the PCR was carried out. Clones were read by immunoSEQ multiplex PCR, and TCRdb kept only the in-frame ones, dropping some. The top ten hold 4.5% to 6% of the sample, which has 95,000 to 150,000 clones, approximately 80% seen once. The material sequenced was PBMCs. Receptors were obtained from a man aged 18 to 29 in good health and CMV-seropositive.

This clone was seen a handful of times. The rearrangement uses TRBV6-1 and TRBJ2-1, with 7 bases aligning to TRBD1. Germline V gene sequence: CDR1 MNHNS, CDR2 SASEGT. J lost 0 bases, V lost 7 bases, and 6 bases had no gene match. CDR3 length: 15 residues. CDR3 sequence: CASNLDRVSYNEQFF. The CDR3 DNA sequence: TGTGCCAGCAATCTAGACAGGGTCTCCTACAATGAGCAGTTCTTC.

This clone was counted between two and nine times. For the CDR3, the DNA is TGTGCCAGCAGCTCAACAGCGAGGGACACCATATATTTT. Residues: CASSSTARDTIYF. The chain employs TRBV11-3 and TRBJ1-3; no firm D call. V lost 4 bases to trimming and J lost 8 bases, with 12 bases between them. In germline, CDR1 is SGHNT, CDR2 YENEEA. This CDR3 has 13 residues.

The chain carries TRBV15 and TRBJ2-7; 12 nucleotides agree with TRBD1. The germline CDR1 and CDR2 sequences are LNHNV and YYDKDF (reference sequence). J was trimmed by 2 bases and V by 3 bases; bases with no gene match: 5. The CDR3 length is 16 residues. DNA for the CDR3: TGTGCCACCAGCAGTGGGACAGGGGGCTCCACCTACGAGCAGTACTTC. Protein sequence: CATSSGTGGSTYEQYF.

This chain connects TRBV6-1 to TRBJ2-5; no clear D gene. There are 12 residues in the CDR3. Germline CDR1 is MNHNS and CDR2 is SASEGT. Trimming removed 3 bases at V and 0 bases at J, with 2 bases between. For the CDR3, the DNA is TGTGCCAGCAGTGACTACCAAGAGACCCAGTACTTC. Translation gives CASSDYQETQYF.

V gene TRBV6-4 combines with J gene TRBJ2-3; possible D gene TRBD1, 5 bases. In germline, CDR1 is MRHNA, CDR2 SNTAGT. The CDR3 extends over 16 amino acids. V lost 8 bases and J 0 bases, leaving 18 bases between the germline ends. The CDR3 bases are TGTGCCAGCTCCCCCGATTTGGACACCAGCACAGATACGCAGTATTTT. Its translation: CASSPDLDTSTDTQYF.

This clone was recorded a few times. The rearrangement links TRBV5-5 to TRBJ1-2, with TRBD1 matching over 8 bases. After removal of 0 bases from V and 6 bases from J, the junction contained 4 bases not matched to a gene. Germline loops: CDR1 SGHKS, CDR2 YYEKEE (reference sequence). The CDR3 contains 14 residues. This chain's CDR3 is CASSLATGEDGYTF. CDR3 coding DNA: TGTGCCAGCAGCTTGGCGACAGGGGAGGATGGCTACACCTTC.

This clone was observed a handful of times. The V call is TRBV6-7, the J call TRBJ2-1; no firm D call. TRBV6-7 is treated as an ORF (open reading frame) with a function not yet certain. The CDR3 loop spans 13 amino acids. The germline V and J ends were trimmed by 5 bases and 8 bases, with 13 bases remaining between them. The CDR3: CASSPISTHEQFF. The DNA of the CDR3 is TGTGCCAGCAGTCCGATTAGCACTCATGAGCAGTTCTTC.

CDR3 nucleotides: TGTGCCAGCAGCCAAGCTCCGGGACTAGCGGGGGGGCCCGGGATCAATGAGCAGTTCTTC. Its protein product is CASSQAPGLAGGPGINEQFF. This chain uses TRBV4-2 with TRBJ2-1; 16 bases agree with TRBD2. V shed 1 base, J shed 6 bases, and the junction held 12 bases outside the gene matches. CDR3 length equals 20 residues. The germline V gene has CDR1 LGHNA and CDR2 YNFKEQ.

The rearrangement joins TRBV2 to TRBJ2-5; D is unresolved. Germline CDR1 SNHLY, CDR2 FYNNEI. The V gene lost 8 bases and the J gene lost 5 bases, with 9 bases spanning the gap. The CDR3 is made up of 11 amino acids. CDR3 region: CASQVRETQYF. The CDR3 region has the DNA TGTGCCAGCCAGGTCCGGGAGACCCAGTACTTC. Drawing the rest from reference TRBV2 and TRBJ2-5, the complete variable domain is EPEVTQTPSHQVTQMGQEVILRCVPISNHLYFYWYRQILGQKVEFLVSFYNNEISEKSEIFDDQFSVERPDGSNFTLKIRSTKLEDSAMYFCASQVRETQYFGPGTRLLVL.

The chain employs TRBV19 and TRBJ2-5; the D gene is possibly TRBD1 (6 bases). Trimming cost V 3 bases and J 11 bases, with 22 bases left between them. Germline CDR1 reads LNHDA; CDR2 reads SQIVND (reference sequence). The CDR3 runs 15 residues. CDR3 loop: CASSMLLRQVGEQYF. The CDR3 DNA follows: TGTGCCAGTAGTATGCTATTGAGACAGGTCGGTGAGCAGTACTTC.

This rearrangement joins TRBV28 to TRBJ1-1; D not certain. This CDR3 has 13 residues. The V gene's germline CDR1 is MDHEN and CDR2 SYDVKM. Trimming stripped 5 bases from V and 1 base from J, with 8 bases between. This CDR3 is CASSPPENTEAFF. The CDR3 nucleotides read TGTGCCAGCAGTCCCCCAGAGAACACTGAAGCTTTCTTT.

This clone has a handful of counts. V gene TRBV5-1 combines with J gene TRBJ2-7, with TRBD2 matching over 9 bases. The CDR3 length is 16 residues. The germline V gene has CDR1 SGHRS and CDR2 YFSETQ. With V trimmed by 0 bases and J by 0 bases, 4 bases remained unmatched. CDR3: CASSLDSGGLSYEQYF. The CDR3 region has the DNA TGCGCCAGCAGCTTGGATAGCGGGGGCCTCTCCTACGAGCAGTACTTC.

The chain has TRBV7-9 and TRBJ2-7; tentative D call: TRBD1 (5 bases). Trimming took 5 bases from V and 3 from J, leaving 17 bases between them. CDR3 length: 15 residues. The V gene's germline CDR1 is SEHNR and CDR2 FQNEAQ (reference sequence). CDR3 protein: CASSPQAPGLYEQYF. CDR3 DNA sequence: TGTGCCAGCAGCCCACAGGCCCCTGGCCTCTACGAGCAGTACTTC.